This TCR beta chain derives from a study of glioma-infiltrating T cells after dendritic cell vaccination. Study as a whole: Dendritic cells derived from monocytes and pulsed with autologous tumor lysate formed the vaccine.

J lost 1 base, V lost 5 bases, and 3 bases had no gene match. Germline CDR1 and CDR2: MGHRA and YSYEKL. The CDR3 runs 15 residues. Method: immunoSEQ multiplex PCR; TCRdb's copy keeps in-frame clones and lacks some. The sample has under 130,000 clones, 90% seen once. Broader study findings: The cohort had few patients with full blood and tumor sets. No direct clonality-survival link was found; a diverse polyclonal response may matter.

This sample's time point: after dendritic cell vaccination, including at tumor progression/relapse. This clone was detected a few times. Its antigen is as yet unknown. The chain is built from TRBV4-1 and TRBJ2-5; 11 positions agree with TRBD2. The clonotype originates from a human donor with glioblastoma. The sample consisted of blood, taken after dendritic cell vaccination. This chain's CDR3 is CASSLAGGIQETQYF. The CDR3 DNA sequence: TGCGCCAGCAGCTTAGCGGGGGGGATCCAAGAGACCCAGTACTTC.